The 28 T cell receptor beta chains listed next were all sequenced from one sample in a study of blood T cell repertoires in COVID-19. Here immunoSEQ multiplex PCR was the method, and the copy in TCRdb shows in-frame clones only, minus some. The table records around 290,000 clones, 89% of them present only once. Sequenced input: PBMCs or T cells enriched from blood (not recorded which). These receptors all come from a woman aged 40 to 50 who had recovered from COVID-19.

The chain uses TRBV20-1 and TRBJ1-1, with TRBD1 identical over 7 bases. This CDR3 region has 11 residues. V was clipped by 5 bases and J by 5 bases; unmatched bases: 2. Germline V gives CDR1 DFQATT, CDR2 SNEGSKA (reference sequence). The CDR3 DNA is TGCAGTGCTTTACAGGGGACTGAAGCTTTCTTT. Its translation is CSALQGTEAFF.

V is TRBV7-3 and J is TRBJ1-1; a possible D gene is TRBD1 (5 bases). The CDR3 contains 15 residues. Germline lookup yields CDR1 SGHTA and CDR2 FQGTGA. V lost 2 bases to trimming and J lost 5 bases, with 15 bases between them. The CDR3 bases are TGTGCCAGCAGCTTAGGGCAGGGAGGAAGGACTGAAGCTTTCTTT. Its protein product is CASSLGQGGRTEAFF.

Only one count was recorded for this clone. Written as DNA, the CDR3 is TGCAGCGTTGCCCCGACAGGGTCCGAGCAGTACTTC. Translation: CSVAPTGSEQYF. V gene TRBV29-1 combines with J gene TRBJ2-7; 7 bases line up with TRBD1. V shed 4 bases and J 6 bases; nucleotides not matched to a gene: 6. The germline V gene encodes CDR1 SQVTM and CDR2 ANQGSEA. This CDR3 comprises 12 residues.

The genes are TRBV18 and TRBJ2-2; 8 positions match TRBD2. The CDR3 loop spans 17 amino acids. With 3 bases clipped from V and 0 bases from J, the junction kept 6 bases outside the gene matches. Germline lookup yields CDR1 KGHSH and CDR2 LQKENI. The CDR3 loop is CASSPKVAGPNTGELFF. The CDR3 DNA follows: TGTGCCAGCTCACCTAAGGTAGCGGGACCGAACACCGGGGAGCTGTTTTTT.

The chain links TRBV27 to TRBJ2-7, with no clear D. The germline gives CDR1 MNHEY, CDR2 SMNVEV (reference sequence). The CDR3 consists of 13 residues. Trimming took off 4 bases at V and 0 bases at J, with 7 bases between the two ends. CDR3 loop: CASSSPSSYEQYF. The CDR3 DNA is TGTGCCAGCAGTTCGCCGAGCTCCTACGAGCAGTACTTC.

The chain couples TRBV5-1 to TRBJ2-1; 7 bases are a match to TRBD2. Germline assignment: CDR1 SGHRS and CDR2 YFSETQ. The V and J ends lost 1 base and 0 bases, in that order; junction bases with no gene match: 4. The CDR3 is made up of 16 amino acids. The CDR3 DNA follows: TGCGCCAGCAGCTTGTTGGGGAGGGGCTCCTACAATGAGCAGTTCTTC. Translating gives CASSLLGRGSYNEQFF.

V and J are TRBV4-1 and TRBJ2-3, with TRBD2 matching over 9 bases. V lost 1 base and J lost 4; bases outside the gene matches: 6. Germline CDR1 reads MGHRA; CDR2 reads YSYEKL. CDR3 length: 16 amino acids. The CDR3 is CASSQGSAGGPDTQYF. DNA of the CDR3: TGCGCCAGCAGCCAAGGATCCGCGGGGGGGCCAGATACGCAGTATTTT.

The chain carries TRBV21-1 and TRBJ2-1; TRBD1, the D gene given by the table, was not confirmed from the DNA. TRBV21-1 has pseudogene status. CDR3 length: 21 amino acids. In DNA form, the CDR3 reads TGTGCCAGCAGCAAAGCGCATTTCTCTTTTGCCAGGTGTAAGTCAGACAATGAGCAGTTCTTC. Translated: CASSKAHFSFARCKSDNEQFF.

This chain links TRBV5-4 with TRBJ2-7; 13 positions agree with TRBD2. Germline values: CDR1 SGHNT, CDR2 YYREEE (reference sequence). The CDR3 has 16 residues. The V gene end was trimmed by 4 bases and the J gene end by 5 bases; junction bases not matched to a gene: 9. The CDR3 bases are TGTGCCAGCAGCACCCGGACTAGCGGGAGTCTCCACGAGCAGTACTTC. Residues: CASSTRTSGSLHEQYF.

The chain carries TRBV10-3 and TRBJ2-3; 10 nucleotides agree with TRBD2. CDR3 size: 16 residues. The V gene's germline CDR1 is ENHRY and CDR2 SYGVKD. After removal of 4 bases from V and 4 bases from J, the junction contained 8 bases not matched to a gene. CDR3 region: CAISAGTSGVPDTQYF. The CDR3 DNA reads TGTGCCATCAGTGCCGGTACTAGCGGGGTACCAGATACGCAGTATTTT.

This chain uses TRBV30 with TRBJ1-1; 7 bases match TRBD1. The V gene end was trimmed by 0 bases and the J gene end by 1 base; junction bases not matched to a gene: 5. CDR3 length: 15 amino acids. Germline V gene sequence: CDR1 GTSNPN, CDR2 SVGIG (reference sequence). The CDR3 sequence is CAWSVLYRGNTEAFF. The CDR3 bases are TGTGCCTGGAGTGTGTTATACAGGGGGAACACTGAAGCTTTCTTT.

This clone was seen a handful of times. The genes are TRBV12-2 and TRBJ1-6. TRBV12-2 is reported as a pseudogene. The CDR3 has 17 amino acids. CDR3 residues: CASRREKESSYNSPLHF. CDR3 sequence (DNA): TGTGCAAGTCGGAGAGAAAAGGAGAGCTCCTATAATTCACCCCTCCACTTT.

The rearrangement joins TRBV2 to TRBJ1-2; 10 nucleotides match TRBD1. J was trimmed by 8 bases and V by 6 bases; bases with no gene match: 3. CDR3 size: 12 residues. The germline gives CDR1 SNHLY, CDR2 FYNNEI. The CDR3 protein is CASSRQGAGYTF. The CDR3 nucleotides are TGTGCCAGCAGCAGACAGGGGGCGGGCTACACCTTC.

The J gene is TRBJ2-5, the V gene TRBV28; no clear D. Trimming stripped 6 bases from V and 3 bases from J, with 8 bases between. Germline-derived CDR1 and CDR2 are MDHEN and SYDVKM. The CDR3 runs to 12 residues. CDR3 in DNA: TGTGCCAGCAGGCAAGGAGAAGAGACCCAGTACTTC. Its translation: CASRQGEETQYF.

The CDR3 bases are TGTGCCTGGAACCCGGCGGGGGCAACCGGTTCCTACGAGCAGTACTTC. Protein: CAWNPAGATGSYEQYF. This chain uses TRBV30 with TRBJ2-7, with D possibly TRBD2 on 7 matching bases. Germline-derived CDR1 and CDR2 are GTSNPN and SVGIG (reference sequence). The CDR3 extends over 16 amino acids. The ends were cut back, 4 bases at V and 1 base at J, with 20 bases in the middle.

The chain couples TRBV5-1 to TRBJ1-6; 8 nucleotides align to TRBD1. Germline V CDR1 and CDR2: SGHRS, YFSETQ. The J segment lost 10 bases and the V segment lost 4 bases, leaving 10 bases of the junction unmatched. This CDR3 contains 15 residues. The CDR3 region has the DNA TGCGCCAGCAGCAGCCCGGGACAGGTTTCCTCACCCCTCCACTTT. This codes for CASSSPGQVSSPLHF.

This chain connects TRBV4-2 to TRBJ2-3; the D gene is possibly TRBD1 (6 bases). Trimming took off 4 bases at V and 9 bases at J, with 23 bases between the two ends. The CDR3 consists of 16 residues. Germline loops: CDR1 LGHNA, CDR2 YNFKEQ. CDR3 in DNA: TGTGCCAGCAGCCCTCTACAGGGACGAGCACCGTTCACGCAGTATTTT. The encoded protein is CASSPLQGRAPFTQYF.

The chain combines TRBV10-3 with TRBJ1-5, with 9 bases fitting TRBD1. The germline gives CDR1 ENHRY, CDR2 SYGVKD. V shed 2 bases and J 2 bases; nucleotides not matched to a gene: 1. The CDR3 is made up of 15 amino acids. CDR3 bases: TGTGCCATCAGTGAGCGGGACAGGGGCAATCAGCCCCAGCATTTT. Amino acids: CAISERDRGNQPQHF.

The sample holds one count of this clone. The V and J genes are TRBV3-1 (or the pseudogene TRBV3-2) and TRBJ2-7; 11 bases are a match to TRBD2. Trimming cost V 5 bases and J 6 bases; bases outside gene matches: 9. The CDR3 loop spans 15 amino acids. Germline-derived CDR1 and CDR2 are LGHDT and YNNKEL (reference sequence). The CDR3: CASSGFGLAGGEQYF. The CDR3 DNA follows: TGTGCCAGCAGCGGGTTTGGACTAGCGGGCGGCGAGCAGTACTTC.

This clone has a handful of counts. The chain employs TRBV11-2 and TRBJ2-7; D is uncertain. This CDR3 has 15 residues. V was shortened by 4 bases and J by 5 bases, with 18 bases between the two germline ends. Germline values: CDR1 SGHAT, CDR2 FQNNGV. CDR3 protein: CASSSVSIPPDEQYF. In DNA, the CDR3 is TGTGCCAGCAGCTCCGTTAGTATCCCCCCCGACGAGCAGTACTTC. Supplemented by reference TRBV11-2 and TRBJ2-7, the full variable domain reads EAGVAQSPRYKIIEKRQSVAFWCNPISGHATLYWYQQILGQGPKLLIQFQNNGVVDDSQLPKDRFSAERLKGVDSTLKIQPAKLEDSAVYLCASSSVSIPPDEQYFGPGTRLTVT.

This chain links TRBV5-5 with TRBJ2-3; no reliable D call. The CDR3 totals 14 residues. CDR1 is SGHKS and CDR2 is YYEKEE in the germline V gene (reference sequence). Trimming took off 3 bases at V and 0 bases at J, with 8 bases between the two ends. CDR3 residues: CASSWSVSTDTQYF. The CDR3 DNA follows: TGTGCCAGCAGCTGGTCGGTGAGCACAGATACGCAGTATTTT.

The V call is TRBV6-5, the J call TRBJ1-6; possibly TRBD1 for D (5 bases). The CDR3 contains 16 residues. Germline V gives CDR1 MNHEY, CDR2 SVGAGI. V was pared by 2 bases and J by 8 bases, with 16 bases between. The DNA of the CDR3 is TGTGCCAGCAGTTACAGGGGTACAACCTGGGATTCACCCCTCCACTTT. Translating gives CASSYRGTTWDSPLHF.

The chain recombines TRBV11-2 with TRBJ1-6; weak D call: TRBD1 (5 bases). V was pared by 0 bases and J by 10 bases, with 13 bases between. Germline V gene lookup returns CDR1 SGHAT and CDR2 FQNNGV. The CDR3 has 15 residues. The CDR3 is CASSLEAGRKSPLHF. For the CDR3, the DNA is TGTGCCAGCAGCTTAGAGGCGGGGCGCAAATCACCCCTCCACTTT.

This chain links TRBV5-5 with TRBJ1-4; no clear D gene. The CDR3 is made up of 15 amino acids. V shed 3 bases and J shed 2 bases, with 11 bases lying between them. From germline, CDR1 is SGHKS and CDR2 YYEKEE (reference sequence). The CDR3 DNA is TGTGCCAGCAGCTCCGTCGGCGGTACTAATGAAAAACTGTTTTTT. Its protein product is CASSSVGGTNEKLFF. Full variable domain (missing parts from reference TRBV5-5 and TRBJ1-4): DAGVTQSPTHLIKTRGQQVTLRCSPISGHKSVSWYQQVLGQGPQFIFQYYEKEERGRGNFPDRFSARQFPNYSSELNVNALLLGDSALYLCASSSVGGTNEKLFFGSGTQLSVL.

This chain joins TRBV5-4 and TRBJ2-7; TRBD2 aligns across 9 bases. Unmatched junction bases numbered 6, after V lost 3 bases and J lost 2 bases. The germline V gene has CDR1 SGHNT and CDR2 YYREEE (reference sequence). The CDR3 is 15 amino acids. Here the CDR3 DNA reads TGTGCCAGCAGCTCCACTAGCGGGCCCGCCTACGAGCAGTACTTC. Translated: CASSSTSGPAYEQYF.

The chain is built from TRBV19 and TRBJ2-1, with no clear D. The V end lost 3 bases, the J end lost 10 bases, and 13 bases lay between the germline ends. The CDR3 has 13 amino acids. Germline V lookup: CDR1 LNHDA, CDR2 SQIVND (reference sequence). The CDR3 here is CASSIYGSAEQFF. CDR3 DNA: TGTGCCAGTAGTATTTACGGGTCAGCCGAGCAGTTCTTC.

The chain combines TRBV23-1 with TRBJ2-7, with TRBD1 matching 9 bases. TRBV23-1 falls under the ORF class, with uncertain function. V dropped 3 bases and J dropped 5; count of bases not matched to a gene: 8. The CDR3 is 15 amino acids. The CDR3 protein is CASSHTGQGFNEQYF. The CDR3 bases are TGCGCCAGCAGTCACACTGGACAGGGGTTCAACGAGCAGTACTTC.

This chain joins TRBV9 and TRBJ2-1; TRBD2 agrees at 7 bases. Germline-derived CDR1 and CDR2 are SGDLS and YYNGEE. This CDR3 is built from 16 residues. The V segment lost 5 bases and the J segment 0 bases; nucleotides outside the gene matches: 8. The CDR3 sequence is CASSRHGGSSYNEQFF. In nucleotides, the CDR3 is TGTGCCAGCAGTCGACACGGGGGGAGCTCCTACAATGAGCAGTTCTTC.